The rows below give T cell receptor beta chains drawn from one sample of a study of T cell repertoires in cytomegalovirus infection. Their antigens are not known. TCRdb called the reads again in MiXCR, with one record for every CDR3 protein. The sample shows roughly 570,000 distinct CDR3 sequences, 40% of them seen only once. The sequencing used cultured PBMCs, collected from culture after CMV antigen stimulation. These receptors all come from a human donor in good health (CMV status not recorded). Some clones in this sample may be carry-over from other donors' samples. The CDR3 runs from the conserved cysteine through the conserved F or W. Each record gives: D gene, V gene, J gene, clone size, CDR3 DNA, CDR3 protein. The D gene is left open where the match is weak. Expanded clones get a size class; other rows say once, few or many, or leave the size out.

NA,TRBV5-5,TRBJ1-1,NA,TGTGCCAGCAGCTTGGTAGTGCGGCAGAACACTGAAGCTTTCTTT,CASSLVVRQNTEAFF
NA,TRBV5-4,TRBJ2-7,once,TGTGCCAGCAGCGTAAGCGCCGACCTAGTCTCCTACGAGCAGTACTTC,CASSVSADLVSYEQYF
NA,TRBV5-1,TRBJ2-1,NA,TGCGCCAGCAGCCCTAGCATCCACTCCTCGGATGAGCAGTTCTTC,CASSPSIHSSDEQFF
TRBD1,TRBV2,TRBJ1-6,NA,TGTGCCAGCAAGGATTTGGGACAGGTACTAAATTCACCCCTCCACTTT,CASKDLGQVLNSPLHF
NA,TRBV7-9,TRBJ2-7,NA,TGTGCCAGCAGCCCACCGGAGCCCCTCTACGAGCAGTACTTC,CASSPPEPLYEQYF
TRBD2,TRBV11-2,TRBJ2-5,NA,TGTGCCAGCAGCTTCCGGGGACTAGCGGGGGTCGAGACCCAGTACTTC,CASSFRGLAGVETQYF
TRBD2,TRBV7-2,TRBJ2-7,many,TGTGCCAGCAGCTTTACTAGCGGGGGAAACTACGAGCAGTACTTC,CASSFTSGGNYEQYF
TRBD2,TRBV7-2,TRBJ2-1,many,TGTGCCAGCAGCCCGCGGGGGGGCCTTTACAATGAGCAGTTCTTC,CASSPRGGLYNEQFF
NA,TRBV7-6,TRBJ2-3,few,TGTGCCAGCAGCCGCCTAGGCACAGATACGCAGTATTTT,CASSRLGTDTQYF
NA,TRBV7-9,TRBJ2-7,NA,TGTGCCAGCAGCTTAGACAGATCTACGACTTTGGAGCAGTACTTC,CASSLDRSTTLEQYF
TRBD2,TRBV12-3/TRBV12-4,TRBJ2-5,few,TGTGCCAGCAGTTTCTGGTCTAGCGGGATTCAAGAGACCCAGTACTTC,CASSFWSSGIQETQYF
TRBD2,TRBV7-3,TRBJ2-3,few,TGTGCCAGCAGCTCTGGAGCGGGAGGCCCCACAGATACGCAGTATTTT,CASSSGAGGPTDTQYF
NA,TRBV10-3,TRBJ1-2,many,TGTGCCACCGAGCCCTCCGGAAGCTATGGCTACACCTTC,CATEPSGSYGYTF
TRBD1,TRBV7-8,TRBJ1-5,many,TGTGCCAGCAGCCCGGGACAGGGCGTCAATCAGCCCCAGCATTTT,CASSPGQGVNQPQHF
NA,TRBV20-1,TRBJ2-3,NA,TGCAGTGCTAGAGTCCCAGGGAGAATCCCCACAGATACGCAGTATTTT,CSARVPGRIPTDTQYF
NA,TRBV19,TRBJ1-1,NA,TGTGCCAGTAGTATTCTTCGACGCTGGGGAACTGAAGCTTTCTTT,CASSILRRWGTEAFF
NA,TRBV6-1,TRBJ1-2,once,TGTGCCAGCAGCCCTAGCCGGCAGGGAACTGGCTACACCTTC,CASSPSRQGTGYTF
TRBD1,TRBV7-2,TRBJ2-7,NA,TGTGCCAGCAGCTTAGGGACAGGGACGAGCGAGCAGTACTTC,CASSLGTGTSEQYF
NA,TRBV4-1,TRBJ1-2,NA,TGCGCCAGCAGCCAATCCACACGGGTCCATGGCTACACCTTC,CASSQSTRVHGYTF
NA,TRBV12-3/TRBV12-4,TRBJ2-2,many,TGTGCCAGCAGCCAGGGGACCGGGGAGCTGTTTTTT,CASSQGTGELFF
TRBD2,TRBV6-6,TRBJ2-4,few,TGTGCCAGCAGTTACTCGGAGTGGGAGGGGCCAAACATTCAGTACTTC,CASSYSEWEGPNIQYF
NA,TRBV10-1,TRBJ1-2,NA,TGCGCCAGCAGTCCGACCCCAGGGAGCGGCTACACCTTC,CASSPTPGSGYTF
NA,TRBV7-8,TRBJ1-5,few,TGTGCCAGCAGCTCCCGCCGGGGGTTTCAGCCCCAGCATTTT,CASSSRRGFQPQHF
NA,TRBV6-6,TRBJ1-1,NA,TGTGCCAGCAGTTACTCGTCTTCGGGGCAGGCGGGCACTGAAGCTTTCTTT,CASSYSSSGQAGTEAFF
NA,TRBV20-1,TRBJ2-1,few,TGCAGTGCCAGACGGGTGGGGGCCTACAATGAGCAGTTCTTC,CSARRVGAYNEQFF
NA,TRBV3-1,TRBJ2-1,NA,TGTGCCAGCAGCCAAGCAGGCTATGAGCAGTTCTTC,CASSQAGYEQFF
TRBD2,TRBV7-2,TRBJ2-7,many,TGTGCCAGCAGCTTACTTGGGACTAGCGGGAGGGGGTACGAGCAGTACTTC,CASSLLGTSGRGYEQYF
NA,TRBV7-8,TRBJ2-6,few,TGTGCCAGCAGCTTAGTAAGGATCTACTCTGGGGCCAACGTCCTGACTTTC,CASSLVRIYSGANVLTF
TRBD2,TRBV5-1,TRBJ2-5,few,TGCGCCAGCAGCTTGAAAGCGGGAGTTGAGACCCAGTACTTC,CASSLKAGVETQYF
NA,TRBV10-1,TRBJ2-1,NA,TGCGCCAGCAGCTTTGAGGGGCTGGCCAATGAGCAGTTCTTC,CASSFEGLANEQFF
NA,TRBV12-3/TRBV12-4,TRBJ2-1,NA,TGTGCCAGCAGTTTGGCCCGGGACAAGGCGTTCTTC,CASSLARDKAFF
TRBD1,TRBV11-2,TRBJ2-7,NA,TGTGCCAGCAGCTCCTGGGACAGGGGGTCTGACGAGCAGTACTTC,CASSSWDRGSDEQYF
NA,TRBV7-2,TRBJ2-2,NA,TGTGCCAGCAGCTTAAGGCAGGGGAGAATATCCGACACCGGGGAGCTGTTTTTT,CASSLRQGRISDTGELFF
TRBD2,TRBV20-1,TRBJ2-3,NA,TGCAGTGCTAGAGTGGAGCGGGGGGCGGAGGATACGCAGTATTTT,CSARVERGAEDTQYF
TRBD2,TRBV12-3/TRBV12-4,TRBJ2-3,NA,TGTGCCAGCAGTTTCCAAGCGGGAGGATTAGATACGCAGTATTTT,CASSFQAGGLDTQYF
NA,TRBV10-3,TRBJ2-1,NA,TGTGCCATCAGGTCTGGGGGCAATGAGCAGTTCTTC,CAIRSGGNEQFF
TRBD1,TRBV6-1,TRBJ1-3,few,TGTGCCAGCAGATCCCCGGGACAGAATTCTGGAAACACCATATATTTT,CASRSPGQNSGNTIYF
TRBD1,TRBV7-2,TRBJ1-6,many,TGTGCCAGCAGCAGCCGGGACAGGGCTTCACCCCTCCACTTT,CASSSRDRASPLHF
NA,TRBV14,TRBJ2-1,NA,TGTGCCAGCAGCCAAGCAGTATTAGGGATCCGGGAATTACGGAATGAGCAGTTCTTC,CASSQAVLGIRELRNEQFF
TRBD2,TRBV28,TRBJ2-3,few,TGTGCCAGCAGCCGGAGACTAGCGGGCCAAGGGGGGGTCCGCACAGATACGCAGTATTTT,CASSRRLAGQGGVRTDTQYF
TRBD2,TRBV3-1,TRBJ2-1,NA,TGTGCCAGCAGCCAAGCGGGGGGGCCGCACAATGAGCAGTTCTTC,CASSQAGGPHNEQFF
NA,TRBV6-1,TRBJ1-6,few,TGTGCCACCAGGGAGGAAATCAATTCACCCCTCCACTTT,CATREEINSPLHF
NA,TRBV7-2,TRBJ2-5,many,TGTGCCAGCAGCTTAGATGGGGGGCCCCGGACCCAGTACTTC,CASSLDGGPRTQYF
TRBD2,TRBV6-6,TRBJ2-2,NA,TGTGCCAGCCTCGGGGGGGCCACCGGGGAGCTGTTTTTT,CASLGGATGELFF
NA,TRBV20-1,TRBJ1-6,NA,TGCAGTGTTAAGGGGTGGCGTAATTCACCCCTCCACTTT,CSVKGWRNSPLHF
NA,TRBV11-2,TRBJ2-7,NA,TGTGCCAGCAGCTTAGATGGGTCAATCTACGAGCAGTACTTC,CASSLDGSIYEQYF
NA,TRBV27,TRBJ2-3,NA,TGTGCCAGCAGTCCGTCTGTCAGTGCGCAGTATTTT,CASSPSVSAQYF
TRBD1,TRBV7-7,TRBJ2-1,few,TGTGCCAGCAGCGACGGACAGGGTTTTGAGCAGTTCTTC,CASSDGQGFEQFF
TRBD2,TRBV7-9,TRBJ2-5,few,TGTGCCAGCAGCTTACCTGGGAGCGGGGGGTTTAAAGAGACCCAGTACTTC,CASSLPGSGGFKETQYF
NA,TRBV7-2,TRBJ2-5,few,TGTGCCAGCAGCTCCAATGCACAGAACCAAGAGACCCAGTACTTC,CASSSNAQNQETQYF
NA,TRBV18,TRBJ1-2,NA,TGTGCCAGCTCACCGTCTCACAGGGCGGAGGGCTACACCTTC,CASSPSHRAEGYTF